These 5 T cell receptor beta chains were sequenced from one sample in a study of blood T cell repertoires in COVID-19. Produced via immunoSEQ multiplex PCR; TCRdb's table is partial and in-frame only. The repertoire holds some 260,000 clones, with more than 70% as singletons. Sequencing was done on a sample of peripheral blood. Receptors originate from a woman between 40 and 50 years old who had recovered from COVID-19.

Concerning this clone: Other DNA sequences in this sample translate to the same CDR3. The chain uses TRBV7-2 and TRBJ2-5; tentatively, D is TRBD1 (6 bases). This CDR3 has 14 amino acids. Germline V gene data show CDR1 as SGHTA and CDR2 as FQGNSA. V shed 1 base and J shed 1 base, with 7 bases lying between them. The CDR3 region has the DNA TGTGCCAGCAGCTTAGGAGGGGGCCAAGAGACCCAGTACTTC. Amino acids: CASSLGGGQETQYF.

The V and J genes are TRBV24-1 and TRBJ2-6; possible D gene TRBD2, 7 bases. The CDR3 runs 21 residues. Trimming stripped 5 bases from V and 4 bases from J, with 29 bases between. Germline CDR1 reads KGHDR; CDR2 reads SFDVKD. Here the CDR3 DNA reads TGTGCCACCAGTGCCCCTCCGACAGGCCCCGGGGGGACTCTGGGGGCCAACGTCCTGACTTTC. Protein product: CATSAPPTGPGGTLGANVLTF.

The rearrangement joins TRBV9 to TRBJ2-1, with 9 bases aligning to TRBD1. This CDR3 comprises 15 residues. J was trimmed by 2 bases and V by 0 bases; bases with no gene match: 0. Germline loops: CDR1 SGDLS, CDR2 YYNGEE. The CDR3 region is CASSVGQGAYNEQFF. The DNA of the CDR3 is TGTGCCAGCAGCGTAGGACAGGGGGCCTACAATGAGCAGTTCTTC.

This rearrangement joins TRBV6-1 to TRBJ1-6, with a tentative D call TRBD1 (6 bases). The length of the CDR3 is 15 residues. Trimming left V 3 bases short and J 8 bases short, with 14 bases between. Germline CDR1 MNHNS, CDR2 SASEGT. Here the CDR3 reads CASSDTGPWDSPLHF. In DNA form, the CDR3 reads TGTGCCAGCAGTGACACAGGGCCCTGGGATTCACCCCTCCACTTT.

The chain joins TRBV4-3 to TRBJ1-2; D is uncertain. Germline V gene sequence: CDR1 LGHNA, CDR2 YSLEER. This CDR3 is built from 16 residues. V gave up 1 base and J gave up 1 base, with 13 bases separating them. CDR3 nucleotide sequence: TGCGCCAGCAGCCAAGTGGGAGGGCTGGGTAACTATGGCTACACCTTC. Amino acid sequence: CASSQVGGLGNYGYTF.